This T cell receptor beta chain was documented in a study of shared T cell receptors in the human thymus. V shed 0 bases, J shed 5 bases, and the junction held 13 bases outside the gene matches. The CDR3 is 17 residues long. The germline V gene has CDR1 SGHDT and CDR2 YYEEEE. Clones were read by immunoSEQ multiplex PCR, and TCRdb kept only the in-frame ones, dropping some. This table holds roughly 710,000 clones, 70% to 90% found once. These sequences were also reported in another study, on human thymus T cells. Per that paper: Serving as donors were healthy Finnish infants, each of whom was having open corrective surgery for congenital heart defects. Corrective cardiac surgery supplied the resected thymus tissue. Unrelated individuals had highly overlapping thymic repertoires, as reported in related research.

Sequencing used thymocytes. V and J are TRBV5-6 and TRBJ2-5, with 7 bases that match TRBD2. The receptor's source is a girl younger than two with a congenital heart defect. As DNA, the CDR3 is TGTGCCAGCAGCTTGGAGGCCCGAATCGTGGGGGGGGAGACCCAGTACTTC. It encodes CASSLEARIVGGETQYF. The variable domain in full, with the rest retrieved from reference TRBV5-6 and TRBJ2-5, is DAGVTQSPTHLIKTRGQQVTLRCSPKSGHDTVSWYQQALGQGPQFIFQYYEEEERQRGNFPDRFSGHQFPNYSSELNVNALLLGDSALYLCASSLEARIVGGETQYFGPGTRLLVL.